Each of the 28 T cell receptor beta chains below was sequenced from the same sample in a study of tumor-infiltrating lymphocytes in primary liver carcinoma. A primer in the constant region served to generate TCR beta cDNA from approximately 500 ng of total RNA. Generation of the TCR beta libraries relied on three nested multiplex PCR rounds using slightly modified ARM-PCR. In the first two PCR rounds, TRBV1-TRBV30 forward primers were paired with a C-beta reverse primer, and each round lasted 10 cycles. TCRdb re-derived calls from the multiplex PCR reads in MiXCR, one entry per CDR3 protein. The table shows 300,000 to 400,000 distinct CDR3 sequences, with approximately 64% occurring only once. Unsorted whole blood served as the source of blood RNA, and germline DNA was extracted as well. The material sequenced was peripheral blood. These receptor sequences come from a middle-aged man with primary liver carcinoma and hepatitis B virus infection.

V and J are TRBV6-6 and TRBJ2-5; D is ambiguous. CDR3 size: 14 residues. Between the trimmed V and J ends, which lost 1 base and 5 bases, there was a span of 11 bases. CDR1 and CDR2 from the germline V gene are MNHNY and SVGAGI (reference sequence). The CDR3 nucleotides read TGTGCCAGCAGTTACTACGTGGCTGTGGAGACCCAGTACTTC. Protein product: CASSYYVAVETQYF.

With regard to this clonotype: A much more abundant neighbour one base away suggests this may be a read error. The J gene is TRBJ2-7, the V gene TRBV4-1, with 9 bases identical to TRBD1. CDR1 is MGHRA, CDR2 YSYEKL, per germline. CDR3 length: 15 residues. The CDR3 reads CTSGLPGQGRYEQYF. In DNA, the CDR3 is TGCACCAGCGGATTACCGGGACAGGGCCGCTACGAGCAGTACTTC.

About this clonotype: Just one base apart from a much larger clone, this may be a read error. The chain links TRBV10-3 to TRBJ1-3, with TRBD1 as a possible D gene (6 bases). The CDR3 spans 14 residues. Per germline, CDR1 ENHRY and CDR2 SYGVKD. V was shortened by 10 bases and J by 5 bases, with 18 bases between the two germline ends. For the CDR3, the DNA is TGTGCCACCATTTTACAGGGAACTAGAAACACCATATATTTT. It yields the protein CATILQGTRNTIYF.

The chain combines TRBV6-6 with TRBJ2-3; TRBD2 matches at 7 bases. The CDR3 has 19 residues. The V segment lost 4 bases and the J segment 0 bases; nucleotides outside the gene matches: 16. Germline V gene data show CDR1 as MNHNY and CDR2 as SVGAGI (reference sequence). CDR3 bases: TGTGCCAGCAGTTTCTATGGACTAGTGGGGTCCCAAAGCACAGATACGCAGTATTTT. It translates to CASSFYGLVGSQSTDTQYF.

Ten or more counts support this clonotype. This chain connects TRBV29-1 to TRBJ2-5, with 8 nucleotides matching TRBD1. The CDR3 sequence is 12 residues long. CDR1 SQVTM and CDR2 ANQGSEA come from the germline V gene. V dropped 7 bases and J dropped 5; count of bases not matched to a gene: 6. The CDR3 coding sequence is TGCAGCGCCGGACAGGGTACGGAGACCCAGTACTTC. Translating it yields CSAGQGTETQYF.

A note on this clonotype: The conserved phenylalanine or tryptophan is not found at the CDR3 terminus, so this likely reflects a read error. Because the CDR3's place on the DNA is in doubt, the DNA is left out and the CDR3 is given as listed by TCRdb. The genes are TRBV6-1 and TRBJ2-6. Looked up from germline, CDR1 is MNHNS and CDR2 is SASEGT. The CDR3 is 17 amino acids in total, end residues counted. The CDR3 loop is CVSSEGPALGGANVLAL.

As concerns this clonotype: The conserved closing phenylalanine or tryptophan is absent in this CDR3, likely reflecting a read error. The rearrangement joins TRBV5-4 to TRBJ2-7; perhaps D is TRBD1 or TRBD2 (5 bases each). V dropped 3 bases and J dropped 6 bases, with 13 bases sitting between them. Germline V gene sequence: CDR1 SGHNT, CDR2 YYREEE (reference sequence). The CDR3 covers 13 residues. CDR3 nucleotides: TGTGCCAGCAGCTGGGGGTCTAAGTCCGAGCAGTACTCC. Its protein product is CASSWGSKSEQYS.

This clonotype was detected ten times or more. The chain has TRBV5-4 and TRBJ1-1, with TRBD1 as a possible D gene (6 bases). The V gene lost 5 bases and the J gene lost 1 base, with 6 bases spanning the gap. This CDR3 comprises 12 residues. CDR1 and CDR2 (germline): SGHNT, YYREEE (reference sequence). The CDR3 sequence is CASRDRNTEAFF. The CDR3 nucleotides read TGTGCCAGCAGGGACAGGAACACTGAAGCTTTCTTT. The complete variable domain, with remaining parts taken from reference TRBV5-4 and TRBJ1-1, reads ETGVTQSPTHLIKTRGQQVTLRCSSQSGHNTVSWYQQALGQGPQFIFQYYREEENGRGNFPPRFSGLQFPNYSSELNVNALELDDSALYLCASRDRNTEAFFGQGTRLTVV.

The chain combines TRBV11-1 with TRBJ2-7, with 7 bases fitting TRBD2. The CDR3 extends over 14 amino acids. CDR1 and CDR2 (germline): SGHAT, FQDESV (reference sequence). With 5 bases clipped from V and 4 bases from J, the junction kept 8 bases outside the gene matches. This chain's CDR3 is CASSTRDYSYEQYF. CDR3 in DNA: TGTGCCAGCAGCACCAGGGACTACTCATACGAGCAGTACTTC. The whole variable domain, remainder taken from reference TRBV11-1 and TRBJ2-7, is EAEVAQSPRYKITEKSQAVAFWCDPISGHATLYWYRQILGQGPELLVQFQDESVVDDSQLPKDRFSAERLKGVDSTLKIQPAELGDSAMYLCASSTRDYSYEQYFGPGTRLTVT.

This clonotype occurred a few times. The rearrangement uses TRBV7-9 and TRBJ2-7; D unclear. Trimming removed 4 bases at V and 4 bases at J, with 11 bases between. The CDR3 length is 13 residues. CDR1 is SEHNR and CDR2 is FQNEAQ in the germline V gene (reference sequence). CDR3 amino acids: CASSSMTGYEQYF. Written as DNA, the CDR3 is TGTGCCAGCAGCTCTATGACGGGTTACGAGCAGTACTTC.

Details on this clonotype: A clone one base away is much larger, so this may be a read error. V gene TRBV6-5 combines with J gene TRBJ1-2; the match to TRBD1 covers 7 bases. Per germline, CDR1 MNHEY and CDR2 SVGAGI. The CDR3 spans 12 residues. This chain's CDR3 is CASRVTGASFYF. The CDR3 DNA is TGTGCCAGCCGTGTCACAGGGGCCTCCTTCTACTTC.

This clonotype was detected only once. The chain uses TRBV5-1 and TRBJ2-7; D is unresolved. The germline V and J ends were trimmed by 0 bases and 0 bases, with 13 bases remaining between them. The length of the CDR3 is 16 residues. Per the germline V gene, CDR1 is SGHRS and CDR2 is YFSETQ. CDR3 sequence (DNA): TGCGCCAGCAGCTTGGATCCATGGGCCTCCTCCTACGAGCAGTACTTC. It translates to CASSLDPWASSYEQYF. Based on the CDR3 plus reference TRBV5-1 and TRBJ2-7, the full variable domain is KAGVTQTPRYLIKTRGQQVTLSCSPISGHRSVSWYQQTPGQGLQFLFEYFSETQRNKGNFPGRFSGRQFSNSRSEMNVSTLELGDSALYLCASSLDPWASSYEQYFGPGTRLTVT.

V is TRBV11-3 and J is TRBJ1-3, with TRBD1 identical over 7 bases. The CDR3 is 15 amino acids. The V gene's germline CDR1 is SGHNT and CDR2 YENEEA. V shed 2 bases and J 1 base; nucleotides not matched to a gene: 2. As DNA, the CDR3 is TGTGCCAGCAGCTTATTGACAGGGTCTGGAAACACCATATATTTT. As protein: CASSLLTGSGNTIYF.

This chain joins TRBV27 and TRBJ1-1, with D maybe TRBD1 (6 bases). In germline, CDR1 is MNHEY, CDR2 SMNVEV (reference sequence). With 0 bases removed from V and 11 bases from J, the gap between germline ends came to 19 bases. This CDR3 is 15 amino acids long. Written as DNA, the CDR3 is TGTGCCAGCAGTTTATCGATCGGAGGGGGTGATGGGGCTTTCTTT. This translates into CASSLSIGGGDGAFF.

In this sample, this clonotype turned up many times. The V and J genes are TRBV11-2 and TRBJ2-5; D is perhaps TRBD1 (6 bases). V lost 1 base, J lost 4 bases, and 13 bases lay in between. Germline V gene sequence: CDR1 SGHAT, CDR2 FQNNGV. This CDR3 comprises 15 residues. The CDR3 sequence: CASSLVRGGGETQYF. CDR3 DNA sequence: TGTGCCAGCAGCTTAGTCAGGGGCGGTGGAGAGACCCAGTACTTC.

This chain uses TRBV4-1 with TRBJ2-7; weak D call: TRBD1 (6 bases). There are 12 residues in the CDR3. Germline loops: CDR1 MGHRA, CDR2 YSYEKL. The CDR3 bases are TGCTCCAACAGCCTACAGGGCTACGAGCAGTACTTC. Amino acid sequence: CSNSLQGYEQYF.

Concerning this clonotype itself: With a much larger clone just one base away, this may be a read error. This chain joins TRBV10-3 and TRBJ2-5, with D perhaps TRBD1 or TRBD2 (5 bases each). CDR3 length: 15 residues. Germline values: CDR1 ENHRY, CDR2 SYGVKD. The CDR3 coding sequence is TGTGCCATCAGGGTGGGGGTCGAGGGGCAAGAGGCCCAGTACTTC. Its protein is CAIRVGVEGQEAQYF.

This clonotype was picked up many times. The J gene is TRBJ2-5, the V gene TRBV11-2; D unresolved. The CDR3 is made up of 11 amino acids. Trimming shortened V by 5 bases and J by 2 bases, and 3 bases separated the two germline ends. Germline values: CDR1 SGHAT, CDR2 FQNNGV. Here the CDR3 DNA reads TGTGCCAGCAGCCGACAAGAGACCCAGTACTTC. It translates to CASSRQETQYF.

Concerning this clonotype itself: The junction departs from germline at one end; a sequencing error may be responsible. The chain combines TRBV4-1 with TRBJ2-7; D tentatively fits TRBD1 or TRBD2 (5 bases each). The CDR3 sequence is 12 residues long. Germline V gene data show CDR1 as MGHRA and CDR2 as YSYEKL. The CDR3 DNA sequence: TGCGCAAGCAGCCTCCGTGGGGACGAGCAGCACTTC. It translates to CASSLRGDEQHF.

In the case of this clonotype: A read error may explain this, as a much larger clone is one base away. The rearrangement joins TRBV11-2 to TRBJ1-4; 7 nucleotides match TRBD1. CDR3 length: 15 amino acids. CDR1 SGHAT and CDR2 FQNNGV come from the germline V gene. The CDR3 region has the DNA TGTGCCAGCACCTTAATGGGACAGACTAATGGAAAACTGTTTTTT. It yields the protein CASTLMGQTNGKLFF.

Turning to this clonotype: A junction boundary mismatches the germline segment, possibly from a read error. This chain connects TRBV5-5 to TRBJ1-1, with no clear D. This CDR3 region has 18 residues. CDR1 SGHKS and CDR2 YYEKEE come from the germline V gene (reference sequence). CDR3 sequence: CAISLVFLSGGGNTEAFF. The DNA of the CDR3 is TGTGCCATCAGCTTGGTATTCCTTTCGGGCGGCGGGAACACTGAAGCTTTCTTT.

This clonotype has just a few counts. One junction end does not reproduce the germline sequence, and a read error may be involved. The rearrangement links TRBV6-5 to TRBJ2-1, with 8 bases aligning to TRBD2. There are 20 residues in the CDR3. The germline gives CDR1 MNHEY, CDR2 SVGAGI. The CDR3: CANSYSAEPGLREDYNEQFF. CDR3 in DNA: TGTGCCAACAGTTACTCGGCCGAACCTGGTTTGCGGGAGGACTACAATGAGCAGTTCTTC.

A few counts support this clonotype. This chain uses TRBV5-6 with TRBJ2-1, with TRBD1 matching over 10 bases. V was pared by 4 bases and J by 4 bases, with 5 bases of the junction left unmatched. CDR1 is SGHDT, CDR2 YYEEEE, per germline. The CDR3 is made up of 15 amino acids. For the CDR3, the DNA is TGTGCCAGCAGCCCATGGACAGGGGGGTACAATGAGCAGTTCTTC. It specifies CASSPWTGGYNEQFF. The full variable domain, with the rest looked up from reference TRBV5-6 and TRBJ2-1, is DAGVTQSPTHLIKTRGQQVTLRCSPKSGHDTVSWYQQALGQGPQFIFQYYEEEERQRGNFPDRFSGHQFPNYSSELNVNALLLGDSALYLCASSPWTGGYNEQFFGPGTRLTVL.

The genes are TRBV6-5 and TRBJ2-4, with D possibly being TRBD2 (5 bases). The germline CDR1 and CDR2 sequences are MNHEY and SVGAGI. The V and J ends lost 11 bases and 8 bases respectively, with 16 bases between them. The CDR3 covers 12 residues. CDR3 DNA: TGTGCCGGCACCGGGATGTGTGACATTCAGTACTTC. Protein: CAGTGMCDIQYF.

In its sample, this clonotype was seen a few times. The CDR3 region is CASSESTGAETQYF. The CDR3 DNA is TGCGCCAGCAGTGAGTCGACAGGGGCCGAGACCCAGTACTTC. This chain joins TRBV10-2 and TRBJ2-5, with 8 bases lining up with TRBD1. CDR1 and CDR2 from the germline V gene are WSHSY and SAAADI. The CDR3 covers 14 residues. V lost 0 bases to trimming and J lost 5 bases; unmatched junction nucleotides: 2.

This clonotype has just one count. This chain joins TRBV6-6 and TRBJ1-5; the D gene is possibly TRBD1 (6 bases). V lost 5 bases to trimming and J lost 7 bases, with 24 bases between them. CDR1 is MNHNY, CDR2 SVGAGI, per germline (reference sequence). This CDR3 comprises 17 residues. CDR3 sequence reads: CASSKSFGGDIGQPQHF. The CDR3 nucleotides read TGTGCCAGCAGTAAGTCCTTCGGGGGCGACATAGGGCAGCCCCAGCATTTT.

With respect to this clonotype: This is likely a read error, given that the CDR3 carries no conserved phenylalanine or tryptophan at its end. It is unclear where the CDR3 begins or ends on the DNA, so no DNA is shown, and the CDR3 is as TCRdb lists it. CDR3 in amino acids: CASSRRGGLSYNSPFHS. This sequence joins TRBV12-3 or TRBV12-4 and TRBJ1-6; the listed D gene, TRBD1, was not tested against the DNA. The CDR3 sequence runs 17 residues, both termini included.

In regard to this clonotype: It may be a read error: a sequence one base away is much more abundant. This chain links TRBV5-4 with TRBJ2-2; D might be TRBD2 (6 bases). Germline loops: CDR1 SGHNT, CDR2 YYREEE (reference sequence). The CDR3 totals 14 residues. CDR3 sequence: CAGSFLGSAGELFF. The CDR3 DNA follows: TGTGCCGGCAGCTTCCTCGGGAGTGCCGGGGAGCTGTTTTTT.